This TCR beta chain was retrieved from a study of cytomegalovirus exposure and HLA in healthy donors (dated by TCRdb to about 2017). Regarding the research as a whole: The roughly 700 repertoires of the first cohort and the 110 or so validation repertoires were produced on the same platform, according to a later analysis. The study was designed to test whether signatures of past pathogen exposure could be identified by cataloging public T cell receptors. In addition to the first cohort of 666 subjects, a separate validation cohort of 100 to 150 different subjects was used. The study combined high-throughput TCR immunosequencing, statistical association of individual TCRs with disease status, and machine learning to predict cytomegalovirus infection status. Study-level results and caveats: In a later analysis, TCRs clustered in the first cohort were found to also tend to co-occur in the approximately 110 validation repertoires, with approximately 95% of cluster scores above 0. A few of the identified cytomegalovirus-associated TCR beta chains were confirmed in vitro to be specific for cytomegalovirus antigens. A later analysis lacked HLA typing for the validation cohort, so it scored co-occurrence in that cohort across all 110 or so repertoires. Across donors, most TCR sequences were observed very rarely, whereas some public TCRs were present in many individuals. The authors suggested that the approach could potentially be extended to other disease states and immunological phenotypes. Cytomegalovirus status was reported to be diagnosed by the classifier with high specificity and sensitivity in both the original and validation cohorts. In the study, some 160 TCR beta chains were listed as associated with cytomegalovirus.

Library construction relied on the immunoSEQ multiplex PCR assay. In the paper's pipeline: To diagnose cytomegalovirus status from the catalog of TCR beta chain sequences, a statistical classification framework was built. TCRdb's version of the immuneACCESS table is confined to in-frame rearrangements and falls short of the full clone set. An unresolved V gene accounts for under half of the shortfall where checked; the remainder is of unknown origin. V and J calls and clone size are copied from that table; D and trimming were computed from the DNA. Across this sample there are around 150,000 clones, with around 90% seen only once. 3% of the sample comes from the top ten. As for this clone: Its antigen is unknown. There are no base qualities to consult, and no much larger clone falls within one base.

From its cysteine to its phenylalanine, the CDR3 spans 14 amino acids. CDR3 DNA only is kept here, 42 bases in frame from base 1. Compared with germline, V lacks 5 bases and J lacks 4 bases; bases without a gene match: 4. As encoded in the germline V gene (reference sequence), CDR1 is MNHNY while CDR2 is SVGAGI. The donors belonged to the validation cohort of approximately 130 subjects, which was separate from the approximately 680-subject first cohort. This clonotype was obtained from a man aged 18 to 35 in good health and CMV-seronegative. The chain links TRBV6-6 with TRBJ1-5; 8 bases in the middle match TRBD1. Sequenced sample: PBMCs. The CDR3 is CASSPRTGNQPQHF. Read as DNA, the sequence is TGTGCCAGCAGTCCCCGGACAGGGAATCAGCCCCAGCATTTT.